The 30 T cell receptor beta chains below were found in one sample sequenced in a study of cytomegalovirus exposure and HLA in healthy donors. Clones were read by immunoSEQ multiplex PCR, and TCRdb kept only the in-frame ones, dropping some. Of 130,000 or so clones listed, around 85% are singletons. Material for sequencing was PBMCs. The receptors derive from a woman under 40 in good health and CMV-seronegative.

The CDR3 DNA follows: TGTGCCAGTAGTATCGGCGGGGGGGCCTCTGAGCAGTTCTTC. This translates into CASSIGGGASEQFF. The chain is built from TRBV19 and TRBJ2-1, with 9 positions matching TRBD2. V trimming: 3 bases; J trimming: 9 bases; junction bases outside the gene matches: 6. Germline V gene sequence: CDR1 LNHDA, CDR2 SQIVND (reference sequence). The CDR3 consists of 14 residues.

The chain employs TRBV2 and TRBJ2-5, with D possibly matching TRBD2 (5 bases). The CDR3 contains 16 residues. V lost 0 bases and J lost 0, with 11 bases in between. Germline V gives CDR1 SNHLY, CDR2 FYNNEI. CDR3 in DNA: TGTGCCAGCAGTGAAGCGCTTCGGGGAAACCAAGAGACCCAGTACTTC. It yields the protein CASSEALRGNQETQYF.

This rearrangement joins TRBV27 to TRBJ2-5; D ambiguous. Trimming removed 0 bases from V and 2 bases from J, with 10 bases in between. The V gene's germline CDR1 is MNHEY and CDR2 SMNVEV (reference sequence). This CDR3 is built from 15 residues. CDR3 residues: CASSLSSSAQETQYF. CDR3 nucleotides: TGTGCCAGCAGTTTATCGTCTAGTGCACAAGAGACCCAGTACTTC.

The CDR3 region is CASSSGLNTEAFF. DNA of the CDR3: TGTGCCAGCAGCTCAGGGCTGAACACTGAAGCTTTCTTT. The rearrangement joins TRBV7-6 to TRBJ1-1, with D possibly TRBD1 on 5 matching bases. CDR3 size: 13 residues. V lost 4 bases and J 0 bases, leaving 6 bases between the germline ends. Germline-derived CDR1 and CDR2 are SGHVS and FNYEAQ.

V usage is TRBV11-2 and J usage is TRBJ1-1; D gene ambiguous. The CDR3 runs to 12 residues. Per the germline V gene, CDR1 is SGHAT and CDR2 is FQNNGV. The V end lost 6 bases, the J end lost 5 bases, and 10 bases lay between the germline ends. As DNA, the CDR3 is TGTGCCAGCAGGTTCGAGGGAACTGAAGCTTTCTTT. It encodes CASRFEGTEAFF.

The rearrangement links TRBV6-1 to TRBJ1-6; a weak D match, TRBD1 (6 bases). CDR1 and CDR2 from the germline V gene are MNHNS and SASEGT. The CDR3 is 14 residues long. V shed 6 bases and J shed 6 bases, with 12 bases lying between them. CDR3 loop: CASSSQQGNSPLHF. The CDR3 region has the DNA TGTGCCAGCAGCTCACAACAGGGTAATTCACCCCTCCACTTT.

The chain links TRBV6-1 to TRBJ2-7; TRBD1 matches at 8 bases. Germline V gives CDR1 MNHNS, CDR2 SASEGT. After removal of 6 bases from V and 2 bases from J, the junction contained 6 bases not matched to a gene. The CDR3 has 14 residues. Here the CDR3 reads CASRRTGMPYEQYF. The CDR3 DNA reads TGTGCCAGCAGGAGGACAGGGATGCCCTACGAGCAGTACTTC.

In DNA, the CDR3 is TGTGCCAGCAGCAGAGTGGGACAGTCCTACGAGCAGTACTTC. As protein: CASSRVGQSYEQYF. The chain recombines TRBV9 with TRBJ2-7; 7 nucleotides align to TRBD1. The CDR3 is 14 residues long. Germline V lookup: CDR1 SGDLS, CDR2 YYNGEE. Trimming cost V 4 bases and J 1 base; bases outside gene matches: 5.

This clone is a singleton in its sample. The V gene is TRBV19, the J gene TRBJ2-7, with TRBD2 as a possible D gene (6 bases). Trimming took off 5 bases at V and 7 bases at J, with 15 bases between the two ends. Germline assignment: CDR1 LNHDA and CDR2 SQIVND (reference sequence). This CDR3 spans 13 amino acids. CDR3 coding DNA: TGTGCCAGTAGTCCGCAGGGAGGATTGGAGCAGTACTTC. Translation gives CASSPQGGLEQYF.

V usage is TRBV5-1 and J usage is TRBJ1-6, with no clear D. The CDR3 extends over 13 amino acids. CDR1 is SGHRS, CDR2 YFSETQ, per germline. V lost 0 bases and J lost 10, with 8 bases in between. This CDR3 reads CASSLGQRSPLHF. As DNA, the CDR3 is TGCGCCAGCAGCTTGGGACAACGATCACCCCTCCACTTT. The full variable domain, with the rest looked up from reference TRBV5-1 and TRBJ1-6, is KAGVTQTPRYLIKTRGQQVTLSCSPISGHRSVSWYQQTPGQGLQFLFEYFSETQRNKGNFPGRFSGRQFSNSRSEMNVSTLELGDSALYLCASSLGQRSPLHFGNGTRLTVT.

The genes are TRBV5-4 and TRBJ1-5, with D possibly matching TRBD1 (5 bases). CDR3 length: 15 amino acids. The ends were cut back, 4 bases at V and 2 bases at J, with 13 bases in the middle. Germline-derived CDR1 and CDR2 are SGHNT and YYREEE (reference sequence). The CDR3 sequence is CASSLDGGGNQPQHF. In DNA form, the CDR3 reads TGTGCCAGCAGCCTCGACGGGGGGGGCAATCAGCCCCAGCATTTT.

This rearrangement joins TRBV10-3 to TRBJ2-7; 8 bases fit TRBD2. V gave up 2 bases and J gave up 0 bases; unmatched junction bases: 6. This CDR3 has 16 amino acids. Germline CDR1 ENHRY, CDR2 SYGVKD. CDR3 bases: TGTGCCATCAGTGAGACCTTAGCGGGAAGCTCCTACGAGCAGTACTTC. Its translation is CAISETLAGSSYEQYF.

CDR3: CASSFGLGRDEKLFF. CDR3 DNA sequence: TGCGCCAGCAGCTTCGGTCTAGGCCGAGATGAAAAACTGTTTTTT. The chain links TRBV5-1 to TRBJ1-4; D remains ambiguous. In germline, CDR1 is SGHRS, CDR2 YFSETQ. The V end lost 2 bases, the J end lost 6 bases, and 14 bases lay between the germline ends. The CDR3 runs to 15 residues.

J is TRBJ1-6 and V is TRBV10-3, with D uncertain. The CDR3 spans 16 residues. CDR1 ENHRY and CDR2 SYGVKD come from the germline V gene. The V end lost 6 bases, the J end lost 4 bases, and 16 bases lay between the germline ends. The CDR3 DNA reads as TGTGCCATCAGCGCCGGCAGTGAGGGATATAATTCACCCCTCCACTTT. Its translation is CAISAGSEGYNSPLHF.

CDR3 sequence reads: CASSLHQGGDTEAFF. The CDR3 coding sequence is TGTGCCAGCAGCTTACACCAGGGAGGGGACACTGAAGCTTTCTTT. V and J are TRBV7-9 and TRBJ1-1, with D maybe TRBD1 (5 bases). V was shortened by 2 bases and J by 3 bases, with 13 bases between the two germline ends. Germline lookup yields CDR1 SEHNR and CDR2 FQNEAQ (reference sequence). The CDR3 extends over 15 amino acids.

This clone was observed a handful of times. The chain carries TRBV6-5 and TRBJ1-3; D remains unclear. Germline V gives CDR1 MNHEY, CDR2 SVGAGI. CDR3 length: 16 residues. V lost 4 bases to trimming and J lost 0 bases, with 13 bases between them. CDR3 DNA: TGTGCCAGCAGTTCCCGGGGTGCAAACTCTGGAAACACCATATATTTT. As protein: CASSSRGANSGNTIYF.

The sample holds one count of this clone. This chain connects TRBV6-5 to TRBJ1-2, with 8 positions matching TRBD1. The CDR3 totals 12 residues. Germline loops: CDR1 MNHEY, CDR2 SVGAGI. V lost 4 bases, J lost 8 bases, and 3 bases stayed unmatched. CDR3 nucleotides: TGTGCCAGCAGTTCACAGGGGGGAGGCTACACCTTC. It codes for CASSSQGGGYTF.

This clone was picked up a small number of times. The rearrangement links TRBV7-2 to TRBJ1-2; TRBD1 agrees at 8 bases. The CDR3 loop spans 13 amino acids. V gave up 5 bases and J gave up 4 bases; unmatched junction bases: 3. CDR1 is SGHTA and CDR2 is FQGNSA in the germline V gene. CDR3 DNA sequence: TGTGCCAGCAGCCCAGACAGGGGCTATGGCTACACCTTC. This encodes CASSPDRGYGYTF.

This chain links TRBV10-2 with TRBJ2-7, with 11 bases aligning to TRBD2. This CDR3 contains 15 residues. The V segment lost 7 bases and the J segment 2 bases; nucleotides outside the gene matches: 7. CDR1 WSHSY and CDR2 SAAADI come from the germline V gene. CDR3 residues: CASTMGTSGPYEQYF. The CDR3 bases are TGCGCCAGCACCATGGGGACTAGCGGTCCCTACGAGCAGTACTTC.

The gene calls are TRBV5-1 and TRBJ2-1; TRBD1 matches 8 bases. In germline, CDR1 is SGHRS, CDR2 YFSETQ. The CDR3 consists of 14 residues. The trim removed 7 bases at V and 1 base at J, leaving 4 bases unmatched. This CDR3 is CASRTGPSYNEQFF. The CDR3 DNA reads as TGCGCCAGCCGGACAGGGCCTTCCTACAATGAGCAGTTCTTC.

The chain is built from TRBV29-1 and TRBJ1-4; TRBD1 matches 8 bases. The junction had 6 bases not matched to a gene; V was cut back by 7 bases and J by 8 bases. This CDR3 contains 12 residues. Per germline, CDR1 SQVTM and CDR2 ANQGSEA. Here the CDR3 DNA reads TGCAGCGCCGACAGGGGTGAAGAAAAACTGTTTTTT. Its protein product is CSADRGEEKLFF.

V usage is TRBV19 and J usage is TRBJ2-3; 8 nucleotides match TRBD1. CDR3 length equals 15 residues. V lost 5 bases and J lost 6; bases outside the gene matches: 10. The germline V gene has CDR1 LNHDA and CDR2 SQIVND (reference sequence). The CDR3 region is CASSPDRVLRDTQYF. CDR3 DNA sequence: TGTGCCAGTAGTCCGGACAGGGTATTAAGGGATACGCAGTATTTT. Full variable domain (remainder filled in from reference TRBV19 and TRBJ2-3): DGGITQSPKYLFRKEGQNVTLSCEQNLNHDAMYWYRQDPGQGLRLIYYSQIVNDFQKGDIAEGYSVSREKKESFPLTVTSAQKNPTAFYLCASSPDRVLRDTQYFGPGTRLTVL.

This chain joins TRBV4-3 and TRBJ2-4, with TRBD1 as a possible D gene (5 bases). This CDR3 is built from 19 residues. Germline-derived CDR1 and CDR2 are LGHNA and YSLEER. V lost 4 bases to trimming and J lost 0 bases, with 22 bases between them. The CDR3 reads CASSPAATALVLAKNIQYF. The CDR3 DNA reads as TGCGCCAGCAGCCCGGCCGCGACAGCTCTAGTATTAGCCAAAAACATTCAGTACTTC.

A word on this clone: A junction end diverges from the germline sequence, so it may reflect a read error. This chain uses TRBV19 with TRBJ2-7; tentative D call: TRBD1 (6 bases). Germline CDR1 reads LNHDA; CDR2 reads SQIVND (reference sequence). This CDR3 contains 14 residues. CDR3 sequence reads: CASNIQGLSYEQYF. DNA of the CDR3: TGTGCCAGTAATATACAGGGTCTCTCCTACGAGCAGTACTTC. The entire variable domain, with the rest obtained from reference TRBV19 and TRBJ2-7, is as follows: DGGITQSPKYLFRKEGQNVTLSCEQNLNHDAMYWYRQDPGQGLRLIYYSQIVNDFQKGDIAEGYSVSREKKESFPLTVTSAQKNPTAFYLCASNIQGLSYEQYFGPGTRLTVT.

The genes are TRBV6-5 and TRBJ1-2; a possible D gene is TRBD1 (6 bases). The germline V and J ends were trimmed by 2 bases and 4 bases, with 14 bases remaining between them. The germline V gene encodes CDR1 MNHEY and CDR2 SVGAGI. The CDR3 runs to 15 residues. For the CDR3, the DNA is TGTGCCAGCAGTTACGGAGCGGGGGCTCCCTATGGCTACACCTTC. The encoded protein is CASSYGAGAPYGYTF.

The chain is built from TRBV12-5 and TRBJ2-1, with TRBD2 identical over 12 bases. The germline V gene has CDR1 LGHNT and CDR2 FRNRAP. The CDR3 sequence is 17 residues long. After removal of 2 bases from V and 6 bases from J, the junction contained 8 bases not matched to a gene. CDR3 amino acids: CASGLNPLAGGRNEQFF. The CDR3, as DNA: TGTGCTAGTGGTTTGAACCCTCTAGCGGGGGGGCGCAATGAGCAGTTCTTC.

This sequence joins TRBV29-1 and TRBJ1-6; D call uncertain. The CDR3 runs to 12 residues. The V end lost 2 bases, the J end lost 10 bases, and 9 bases lay between the germline ends. Germline V gives CDR1 SQVTM, CDR2 ANQGSEA. CDR3 coding DNA: TGCAGCGTTGAAATACCGGGATCACCCCTCCACTTT. Its translation is CSVEIPGSPLHF.

V usage is TRBV13 and J usage is TRBJ1-3; a weak D match, TRBD1 (5 bases). This CDR3 has 14 residues. Germline CDR1 is PRHDT and CDR2 is FYEKMQ (reference sequence). V lost 6 bases, J lost 3 bases, and 12 bases lay in between. The CDR3 sequence is CASRAAGGGNTIYF. CDR3 coding DNA: TGTGCCAGCAGAGCGGCGGGGGGTGGAAACACCATATATTTT.

The chain employs TRBV23-1 and TRBJ2-5; D may be TRBD2 (7 bases). TRBV23-1 is marked as an open reading frame, function uncertain. Trimming stripped 0 bases from V and 2 bases from J, with 13 bases between. This CDR3 has 16 residues. DNA for the CDR3: TGCGCCAGCAGTCAATCGGGGGGGGGCCCTCAAGAGACCCAGTACTTC. Its protein product is CASSQSGGGPQETQYF.

Concerning this clone: Other DNA variants within this sample encode the same CDR3. V usage is TRBV7-2 and J usage is TRBJ1-1; 8 nucleotides agree with TRBD1. The CDR3 covers 14 residues. With 2 bases clipped from V and 5 bases from J, the junction kept 4 bases outside the gene matches. CDR1 is SGHTA and CDR2 is FQGNSA in the germline V gene. This chain's CDR3 is CASSLQGAGTEAFF. In DNA form, the CDR3 reads TGTGCCAGCAGCTTACAGGGGGCTGGGACTGAAGCTTTCTTT.